These 27 T cell receptor beta chains were sequenced from one sample in a study of blood T cell repertoires in COVID-19. The assay was immunoSEQ multiplex PCR, and TCRdb's table has in-frame clones only and misses some. The repertoire has roughly 150,000 clones, roughly 90% of them found once; the top ten carry approximately 3%. Sample: peripheral blood. The receptors shown here come from a man between 60 and 75 years old with acute or convalescent COVID-19.

The J gene is TRBJ1-2, the V gene TRBV7-8, with 8 nucleotides matching TRBD1. The CDR3 spans 13 residues. J was trimmed by 6 bases and V by 5 bases; bases with no gene match: 5. From germline, CDR1 is SGHVS and CDR2 FQNEAQ. Written as DNA, the CDR3 is TGTGCCAGCAGCCCCCGACAGGGGAATGGCTACACCTTC. It specifies CASSPRQGNGYTF. Variable domain in full (rest from reference TRBV7-8 and TRBJ1-2): GAGVSQSPRYKVAKRGQDVALRCDPISGHVSLFWYQQALGQGPEFLTYFQNEAQLDKSGLPSDRFFAERPEGSVSTLKIQRTQQEDSAVYLCASSPRQGNGYTFGSGTRLTVV.

The table lists this clone with a few counts. V usage is TRBV30 and J usage is TRBJ1-3; D is ambiguous. V dropped 5 bases and J dropped 3 bases, with 11 bases sitting between them. The CDR3 covers 13 residues. Germline V CDR1 and CDR2: GTSNPN, SVGIG (reference sequence). The CDR3 protein is CAWGPKVGNTIYF. CDR3 bases: TGTGCCTGGGGGCCAAAAGTTGGAAACACCATATATTTT.

The chain couples TRBV7-2 to TRBJ2-7, with 7 bases aligning to TRBD1. The germline V gene has CDR1 SGHTA and CDR2 FQGNSA. The CDR3 spans 13 residues. V lost 5 bases, J lost 5 bases, and 6 bases stayed unmatched. The CDR3 bases are TGTGCCAGCAGCACAAACAGGGGCAACGAGCAGTACTTC. It codes for CASSTNRGNEQYF.

The genes are TRBV12-3 or TRBV12-4 and TRBJ1-1, with D possibly matching TRBD1 (5 bases). The germline V and J ends were trimmed by 6 bases and 5 bases, with 10 bases remaining between them. This CDR3 contains 12 residues. The chain's CDR3 is CASRAQVTEAFF. Written as DNA, the CDR3 is TGTGCCAGCAGGGCACAGGTTACTGAAGCTTTCTTT.

The CDR3: CASSGDRAPFYEQYF. CDR3 bases: TGTGCCAGCAGCGGGGACAGGGCTCCCTTCTACGAGCAGTACTTC. The V and J genes are TRBV6-5 and TRBJ2-7; 9 bases match TRBD1. This CDR3 contains 15 residues. The germline V gene has CDR1 MNHEY and CDR2 SVGAGI. The J segment lost 3 bases and the V segment lost 6 bases, leaving 9 bases of the junction unmatched.

The rearrangement joins TRBV4-3 to TRBJ2-7; 8 bases are shared with TRBD2. This CDR3 region has 16 residues. CDR1 LGHNA and CDR2 YSLEER come from the germline V gene. The trim removed 0 bases at V and 6 bases at J, leaving 10 bases unmatched. CDR3 sequence reads: CASSQDGSGGFAEQYF. The DNA for the CDR3 is TGCGCCAGCAGCCAAGATGGAAGCGGGGGATTTGCCGAGCAGTACTTC.

The rearrangement uses TRBV2 and TRBJ1-1; no reliable D call. The germline V and J ends were trimmed by 3 bases and 4 bases, with 12 bases remaining between them. The CDR3 sequence is 14 residues long. Germline loops: CDR1 SNHLY, CDR2 FYNNEI. The CDR3 DNA is TGTGCCAGCAGTGATCTTGTGGCGGGCACTGAAGCTTTCTTT. Translation gives CASSDLVAGTEAFF.

The J gene is TRBJ1-3, the V gene TRBV11-3; D not certain. V lost 3 bases and J 4 bases, leaving 28 bases between the germline ends. The CDR3 runs 20 residues. Germline V CDR1 and CDR2: SGHNT, YENEEA. The CDR3 coding sequence is TGTGCCAGCAGCTTTTTGTTGAGAGGTTCCCTTAGCCCGAGGGGAAACACCATATATTTT. Its translation is CASSFLLRGSLSPRGNTIYF.

The chain joins TRBV5-5 to TRBJ2-4; D is perhaps TRBD2 (5 bases). The V end was cut by 2 bases, the J end by 0 bases, with 6 bases between. The V gene's germline CDR1 is SGHKS and CDR2 YYEKEE (reference sequence). The CDR3 covers 14 residues. CDR3 protein: CASSFGLAKNIQYF. The CDR3 coding sequence is TGTGCCAGCAGCTTTGGACTAGCCAAAAACATTCAGTACTTC.

The chain employs TRBV6-5 and TRBJ1-1; possibly TRBD1 for D (6 bases). Germline values: CDR1 MNHEY, CDR2 SVGAGI. CDR3 size: 13 residues. The V and J ends lost 5 bases and 5 bases respectively, with 12 bases between them. The CDR3 nucleotides are TGTGCCAGCAGTCGCCGGGACAAAACTGAAGCTTTCTTT. It specifies CASSRRDKTEAFF.

The chain is built from TRBV6-2 or TRBV6-3 and TRBJ1-2; D might be TRBD1 (5 bases). The germline V gene has CDR1 MNHEY and CDR2 SVGEGT. Trimming cost V 3 bases and J 8 bases, with 13 bases left between them. CDR3 size: 13 residues. The CDR3 region is CASSYVGGLGYTF. The DNA for the CDR3 is TGTGCCAGCAGTTATGTGGGGGGACTCGGCTACACCTTC.

The chain links TRBV7-8 to TRBJ1-2, with 9 bases aligning to TRBD1. Germline CDR1 SGHVS, CDR2 FQNEAQ. The V and J ends lost 5 bases and 8 bases, in that order; junction bases with no gene match: 12. The CDR3 is 15 residues long. Written as DNA, the CDR3 is TGTGCCAGCAGCCGGAAGAGGACAGGGGATCGAGGCTACACCTTC. Encoded protein: CASSRKRTGDRGYTF.

The chain recombines TRBV7-2 with TRBJ1-1, with a tentative D call TRBD1 (6 bases). This CDR3 comprises 15 residues. V lost 5 bases and J 1 base, leaving 14 bases between the germline ends. Germline V CDR1 and CDR2: SGHTA, FQGNSA. Here the CDR3 DNA reads TGTGCCAGCAGCGCGGACAGCCAGTCGAACACTGAAGCTTTCTTT. It encodes CASSADSQSNTEAFF.

The chain uses TRBV3-1 (or the pseudogene TRBV3-2) and TRBJ2-7; unclear D gene. The V end lost 2 bases, the J end lost 4 bases, and 6 bases lay between the germline ends. The CDR3 sequence is 12 residues long. Germline V gives CDR1 LGHDT, CDR2 YNNKEL (reference sequence). CDR3 sequence: CASSQSVYEQYF. CDR3 sequence (DNA): TGTGCCAGCAGCCAATCTGTGTACGAGCAGTACTTC.

The V call is TRBV6-5, the J call TRBJ1-1; D uncertain. V lost 6 bases and J 0 bases, leaving 11 bases between the germline ends. CDR1 is MNHEY, CDR2 SVGAGI, per germline. CDR3 size: 14 residues. CDR3 sequence (DNA): TGTGCCAGCAGCCCGACAAATATGAACACTGAAGCTTTCTTT. This sequence encodes CASSPTNMNTEAFF.

The chain links TRBV7-2 to TRBJ2-1, with a possible D match to TRBD2 (6 bases). Trimming removed 0 bases from V and 0 bases from J, with 15 bases in between. This CDR3 region has 18 residues. Germline V gene data show CDR1 as SGHTA and CDR2 as FQGNSA. CDR3 nucleotides: TGTGCCAGCAGCTTAGCGTCGCCGGCGGGGAACTCCTACAATGAGCAGTTCTTC. Its protein product is CASSLASPAGNSYNEQFF.

The V call is TRBV7-8, the J call TRBJ1-2, with 7 nucleotides matching TRBD1. Germline V gene data show CDR1 as SGHVS and CDR2 as FQNEAQ. The CDR3 has 13 residues. J lost 6 bases, V lost 5 bases, and 6 bases had no gene match. CDR3 nucleotides: TGTGCCAGCAGCCCCGGGACAGCCCATGGCTACACCTTC. Its translation: CASSPGTAHGYTF.

This chain joins TRBV5-1 and TRBJ1-2; possibly TRBD1 for D (5 bases). V lost 4 bases and J 4 bases, leaving 17 bases between the germline ends. CDR3 length: 15 amino acids. Germline-derived CDR1 and CDR2 are SGHRS and YFSETQ. The CDR3 region is CASSPESTGSYGYTF. The CDR3 DNA reads as TGCGCCAGCAGCCCGGAGAGTACAGGTAGCTATGGCTACACCTTC.

The chain is built from TRBV30 and TRBJ2-1, with 9 bases matching TRBD2. Germline CDR1 is GTSNPN and CDR2 is SVGIG (reference sequence). V lost 5 bases to trimming and J lost 7 bases; unmatched junction nucleotides: 6. The CDR3 runs 13 residues. The CDR3 region has the DNA TGTGCCTGGCAGGCGGGGGGGGGAAATGAGCAGTTCTTC. This gives the protein CAWQAGGGNEQFF.

This clone was observed a single time. V is TRBV25-1 and J is TRBJ2-1; weak D call: TRBD2 (6 bases). V was trimmed by 3 bases and J by 2 bases, leaving 11 bases between them. The CDR3 covers 15 residues. Germline lookup yields CDR1 MGHDK and CDR2 SYGVNS. The CDR3 loop is CASSDTPGAYNEQFF. In DNA, the CDR3 is TGTGCCAGCAGTGACACGCCGGGGGCCTACAATGAGCAGTTCTTC.

The chain couples TRBV7-9 to TRBJ1-4; TRBD1 aligns across 7 bases. With V trimmed by 4 bases and J by 4 bases, 3 bases remained unmatched. Germline CDR1 SEHNR, CDR2 FQNEAQ (reference sequence). This CDR3 is built from 14 residues. CDR3 protein: CASSWAGGNEKLFF. CDR3 in DNA: TGTGCCAGCAGCTGGGCAGGGGGTAATGAAAAACTGTTTTTT.

This clone was counted between two and nine times. The CDR3 sequence: CASSLDGSPLYGYTF. As DNA, the CDR3 is TGCGCCAGCAGCTTGGACGGTTCCCCTCTCTATGGCTACACCTTC. The chain is built from TRBV5-1 and TRBJ1-2; D gene uncertain. CDR1 is SGHRS and CDR2 is YFSETQ in the germline V gene. V lost 0 bases and J lost 4, with 13 bases in between. The CDR3 is made up of 15 amino acids.

The chain employs TRBV5-5 and TRBJ1-2; 8 bases are shared with TRBD1. Germline V gives CDR1 SGHKS, CDR2 YYEKEE (reference sequence). CDR3 size: 14 residues. Trimming cost V 0 bases and J 5 bases; bases outside gene matches: 3. Here the CDR3 DNA reads TGTGCCAGCAGCTTGGACCAGGGGGCATATGGCTACACCTTC. Translated: CASSLDQGAYGYTF. Full variable domain (rest looked up from reference TRBV5-5 and TRBJ1-2): DAGVTQSPTHLIKTRGQQVTLRCSPISGHKSVSWYQQVLGQGPQFIFQYYEKEERGRGNFPDRFSARQFPNYSSELNVNALLLGDSALYLCASSLDQGAYGYTFGSGTRLTVV.

This chain uses TRBV6-5 with TRBJ1-2; D uncertain. The V end was cut by 5 bases, the J end by 5 bases, with 9 bases between. Per germline, CDR1 MNHEY and CDR2 SVGAGI. This CDR3 has 12 amino acids. The CDR3 region has the DNA TGTGCCAGCAGTCCTAGTGATTATGGCTACACCTTC. This translates into CASSPSDYGYTF.

This chain joins TRBV10-3 and TRBJ1-4; 12 bases fit TRBD1. Germline CDR1 and CDR2: ENHRY and SYGVKD. The CDR3 has 13 amino acids. V lost 8 bases and J lost 8; bases outside the gene matches: 3. In DNA, the CDR3 is TGTGCCATCCGTGGGACAGGGGGCGAAAAACTGTTTTTT. This encodes CAIRGTGGEKLFF.

This chain connects TRBV5-1 to TRBJ2-3, with a tentative D call TRBD1 (6 bases). V dropped 4 bases and J dropped 3 bases, with 21 bases sitting between them. In germline, CDR1 is SGHRS, CDR2 YFSETQ. This CDR3 is 17 amino acids long. The CDR3 sequence: CASSPGVDSRFTDTQYF. CDR3 nucleotides: TGCGCCAGCAGCCCCGGAGTGGACAGTAGATTTACAGATACGCAGTATTTT. Full variable domain (rest looked up from reference TRBV5-1 and TRBJ2-3): KAGVTQTPRYLIKTRGQQVTLSCSPISGHRSVSWYQQTPGQGLQFLFEYFSETQRNKGNFPGRFSGRQFSNSRSEMNVSTLELGDSALYLCASSPGVDSRFTDTQYFGPGTRLTVL.

V usage is TRBV5-1 and J usage is TRBJ2-2; TRBD2 matches at 7 bases. The V gene end was trimmed by 0 bases and the J gene end by 4 bases; junction bases not matched to a gene: 3. The CDR3 length is 15 residues. The germline gives CDR1 SGHRS, CDR2 YFSETQ. CDR3 in DNA: TGCGCCAGCAGCTTGGAGGGAGGGCCCACCGGGGAGCTGTTTTTT. It codes for CASSLEGGPTGELFF.